The 31 T cell receptor beta chains presented below share a single source sample, sequenced in a study of T cells after yellow fever vaccination. In TCRdb, the 5' RACE reads were re-called with MiXCR into one record per CDR3 protein. The profile shows about 140,000 distinct CDR3 sequences, about 7.7% of them singletons. The specimen was CD4+ T cells sorted from PBMCs, collected 5 days after the yellow fever booster vaccination. These receptors originate from a man aged 25 to 45 who received the YFV17D yellow fever vaccine.

This clonotype was seen repeatedly, ten times or more. The genes are TRBV5-1 and TRBJ2-1; 10 bases map to TRBD1. The CDR3 covers 15 residues. CDR1 is SGHRS and CDR2 is YFSETQ in the germline V gene. The V segment lost 0 bases and the J segment 7 bases; nucleotides outside the gene matches: 4. The CDR3 spells CASSLGQGAQNEQFF. The CDR3 DNA follows: TGCGCCAGCAGCTTGGGACAGGGGGCGCAGAATGAGCAGTTCTTC. The complete variable domain, with remaining parts taken from reference TRBV5-1 and TRBJ2-1, reads KAGVTQTPRYLIKTRGQQVTLSCSPISGHRSVSWYQQTPGQGLQFLFEYFSETQRNKGNFPGRFSGRQFSNSRSEMNVSTLELGDSALYLCASSLGQGAQNEQFFGPGTRLTVL.

This clonotype was detected ten times or more. This chain uses TRBV29-1 with TRBJ2-5; 8 positions match TRBD1. This CDR3 contains 13 residues. Germline assignment: CDR1 SQVTM and CDR2 ANQGSEA. J gave up 4 bases and V 4 bases, and 5 bases lay outside the gene matches. The CDR3 loop is CSVGLQGAETQYF. The DNA of the CDR3 is TGCAGCGTTGGACTCCAGGGGGCAGAGACCCAGTACTTC. The whole variable domain, filled in from reference TRBV29-1 and TRBJ2-5, reads SAVISQKPSRDICQRGTSLTIQCQVDSQVTMMFWYRQQPGQSLTLIATANQGSEATYESGFVIDKFPISRPNLTFSTLTVSNMSPEDSSIYLCSVGLQGAETQYFGPGTRLLVL.

Many counts were recorded for this clonotype. The gene calls are TRBV16 and TRBJ1-2, with 10 nucleotides matching TRBD1. The CDR3 covers 14 residues. Trimming took 5 bases from V and 2 from J; bases not matched to a gene: 2. Germline V gene sequence: CDR1 KGHSY, CDR2 FQNENV. The CDR3 DNA reads TGTGCCAGCAGCAGGACAGGGGGGAACTATGGCTACACCTTC. Its translation is CASSRTGGNYGYTF. Full variable domain (outside the CDR3, taken from reference TRBV16 and TRBJ1-2): GEEVAQTPKHLVRGEGQKAKLYCAPIKGHSYVFWYQQVLKNEFKFLISFQNENVFDETGMPKERFSAKCLPNSPCSLEIQATKLEDSAVYFCASSRTGGNYGYTFGSGTRLTVV.

J is TRBJ2-4 and V is TRBV12-3 or TRBV12-4, with D perhaps matching TRBD1 (8 bases). With 5 bases removed from V and 4 bases from J, the gap between germline ends came to 15 bases. CDR3 length: 15 amino acids. CDR3 sequence reads: CASSTGGGGKNIQYF. The CDR3 DNA reads as TGTGCCAGCAGTACAGGGGGGGGGGGAAAAAACATTCAGTACTTC.

This clonotype was observed many times. The chain links TRBV7-3 to TRBJ2-7, with 9 bases aligning to TRBD1. This CDR3 has 14 residues. Per the germline V gene, CDR1 is SGHTA and CDR2 is FQGTGA. J lost 5 bases, V lost 2 bases, and 4 bases had no gene match. CDR3 bases: TGTGCCAGCAGCTTAGGACAGGGGACCGACGAGCAGTACTTC. It encodes CASSLGQGTDEQYF.

This clonotype was found many times. The chain links TRBV20-1 to TRBJ2-3, with D hard to call. The V end lost 6 bases, the J end lost 2 bases, and 12 bases lay between the germline ends. The CDR3 covers 13 residues. Germline CDR1 reads DFQATT; CDR2 reads SNEGSKA (reference sequence). CDR3 DNA sequence: TGCAGTGCCGGACCCAGTACCACAGATACGCAGTATTTT. Protein sequence: CSAGPSTTDTQYF.

The sample holds many counts of this clonotype. The V and J genes are TRBV21-1 and TRBJ2-5; the tabulated D call, TRBD2, remains unverified against the DNA. TRBV21-1 corresponds to a pseudogene. The CDR3 loop spans 12 amino acids. CDR3 sequence reads: CASSKGLETQYF. In DNA, the CDR3 is TGTGCCAGCAGCAAGGGCCTGGAGACCCAGTACTTC.

This clonotype appeared once. A single base separates this from a much larger clone, so it may be a read error. The gene calls are TRBV23-1 and TRBJ2-7; no definite D call. TRBV23-1 is annotated as an ORF whose role is uncertain. The length of the CDR3 is 11 residues. CDR3 nucleotide sequence: TGCGCCACCAAAGTGGGAATCGAGCTGTACTTC. This encodes CATKVGIELYF.

This clonotype came up many times. This chain joins TRBV5-1 and TRBJ2-5; 11 positions agree with TRBD2. This CDR3 comprises 15 residues. Per the germline V gene, CDR1 is SGHRS and CDR2 is YFSETQ. V shed 2 bases, J shed 5 bases, and the junction held 5 bases outside the gene matches. The CDR3 is CASSFSGRAAETQYF. In DNA, the CDR3 is TGCGCCAGCAGCTTTAGCGGGAGGGCCGCGGAGACCCAGTACTTC. Combining the CDR3 with reference TRBV5-1 and TRBJ2-5 gives the whole variable domain KAGVTQTPRYLIKTRGQQVTLSCSPISGHRSVSWYQQTPGQGLQFLFEYFSETQRNKGNFPGRFSGRQFSNSRSEMNVSTLELGDSALYLCASSFSGRAAETQYFGPGTRLLVL.

The gene calls are TRBV5-1 and TRBJ2-1; 13 nucleotides match TRBD2. V dropped 0 bases and J dropped 3; count of bases not matched to a gene: 6. This CDR3 spans 18 amino acids. Germline CDR1 reads SGHRS; CDR2 reads YFSETQ. CDR3 nucleotide sequence: TGCGCCAGCAGCTTGGGACTAGCGGGAGGAAGGGTCTACAATGAGCAGTTCTTC. This sequence encodes CASSLGLAGGRVYNEQFF.

This clonotype was observed at least ten times. The V call is TRBV28, the J call TRBJ2-7; TRBD2 might be the D (5 bases). The CDR3 contains 13 residues. Germline V lookup: CDR1 MDHEN, CDR2 SYDVKM. V lost 2 bases and J lost 4, with 9 bases in between. The CDR3 reads CASSLPGMYEQYF. CDR3 DNA: TGTGCCAGCAGTTTACCCGGGATGTACGAGCAGTACTTC.

Ten or more counts support this clonotype. The V and J genes are TRBV3-1 and TRBJ2-5, with 14 bases identical to TRBD2. The trim removed 7 bases at V and 4 bases at J, leaving 8 bases unmatched. This CDR3 comprises 16 residues. Germline CDR1 LGHDT, CDR2 YNNKEL (reference sequence). CDR3 residues: CASIPGTSGSLETQYF. The CDR3 nucleotides read TGTGCCAGCATTCCCGGGACTAGCGGGAGCCTAGAGACCCAGTACTTC.

This clonotype was picked up a small number of times. Germline is not matched at one junction end, which may reflect a read error. The chain has TRBV12-3 or TRBV12-4 and TRBJ2-4, with D possibly TRBD2 on 5 matching bases. The CDR3 has 14 amino acids. CDR3 region: CASSFDLANNIQYF. The CDR3 region has the DNA TGTGCCAGCAGTTTCGACCTAGCCAATAACATTCAGTACTTC.

This clonotype was counted ten times or more. The chain uses TRBV5-1 and TRBJ2-3, with 8 nucleotides matching TRBD1. Losses at the gene ends were 6 bases for V and 2 bases for J; bases not matched to a gene: 5. Germline lookup yields CDR1 SGHRS and CDR2 YFSETQ. The CDR3 has 14 residues. The CDR3 loop is CASTPGQATDTQYF. CDR3 DNA sequence: TGCGCCAGCACCCCGGGACAGGCCACAGATACGCAGTATTTT.

This clonotype was recorded many times. The chain recombines TRBV6-6 with TRBJ2-1; 9 bases line up with TRBD1. V lost 8 bases and J lost 6; bases outside the gene matches: 5. Per the germline V gene, CDR1 is MNHNY and CDR2 is SVGAGI (reference sequence). The CDR3 runs 13 residues. The CDR3, as DNA: TGTGCCAGCTCGCGGACAGGGGTCAATGAGCAGTTCTTC. Encoded protein: CASSRTGVNEQFF.

This clonotype occurred many times. The chain carries TRBV11-3 and TRBJ2-2; 9 nucleotides match TRBD2. Germline V gene data show CDR1 as SGHNT and CDR2 as YENEEA. The CDR3 has 21 residues. V gave up 2 bases and J gave up 5 bases; unmatched junction bases: 21. The CDR3 here is CASSLQSGLAGRRLRTGELFF. In DNA, the CDR3 is TGTGCCAGCAGCTTACAGTCCGGGCTAGCGGGACGACGTCTTCGGACCGGGGAGCTGTTTTTT.

This clonotype appeared many times. V is TRBV9 and J is TRBJ1-5; D unresolved. Germline V gene data show CDR1 as SGDLS and CDR2 as YYNGEE. The CDR3 sequence is 14 residues long. V lost 3 bases, J lost 4 bases, and 11 bases lay in between. The CDR3 sequence: CASSDGPRNQPQHF. CDR3 sequence (DNA): TGTGCCAGCAGCGATGGACCCAGGAATCAGCCCCAGCATTTT.

This clonotype was observed many times. The chain uses TRBV28 and TRBJ2-4, with TRBD2 matching over 8 bases. The germline V gene has CDR1 MDHEN and CDR2 SYDVKM. V lost 5 bases to trimming and J lost 6 bases; unmatched junction nucleotides: 15. The CDR3 has 17 residues. The CDR3 loop reads CASSVAWLSGGGNIQYF. The DNA for the CDR3 is TGTGCCAGCAGTGTAGCATGGTTGTCGGGAGGGGGAAACATTCAGTACTTC. Variable domain in full (rest from reference TRBV28 and TRBJ2-4): DVKVTQSSRYLVKRTGEKVFLECVQDMDHENMFWYRQDPGLGLRLIYFSYDVKMKEKGDIPEGYSVSREKKERFSLILESASTNQTSMYLCASSVAWLSGGGNIQYFGAGTRLSVL.

This clonotype was recorded many times. The rearrangement uses TRBV6-1 and TRBJ2-2; 10 bases map to TRBD1. The CDR3 runs to 17 residues. The germline V gene has CDR1 MNHNS and CDR2 SASEGT. V shed 5 bases, J shed 1 base, and the junction held 7 bases outside the gene matches. CDR3 nucleotides: TGTGCCAGCAGTAGCCACCGGGACAGGGGGAACACCGGGGAGCTGTTTTTT. Its protein is CASSSHRDRGNTGELFF.

This clonotype occurred many times. This rearrangement joins TRBV5-1 to TRBJ2-1; perhaps TRBD2 as D (6 bases). Germline CDR1 reads SGHRS; CDR2 reads YFSETQ. The CDR3 loop spans 16 amino acids. V lost 4 bases and J 1 base, leaving 15 bases between the germline ends. CDR3 in amino acids: CASSPPVAASYNEQFF. CDR3 bases: TGCGCCAGCAGCCCGCCGGTAGCGGCGTCCTACAATGAGCAGTTCTTC.

The table lists this clonotype with many counts. This sequence joins TRBV5-1 and TRBJ1-5; D ambiguous. Looked up from germline, CDR1 is SGHRS and CDR2 is YFSETQ. The CDR3 covers 13 residues. V lost 4 bases to trimming and J lost 7 bases, with 12 bases between them. The CDR3 sequence: CASSIGVGQPQHF. The CDR3 DNA is TGCGCCAGCAGCATAGGCGTTGGCCAGCCCCAGCATTTT.

This clonotype was counted ten times or more. The chain carries TRBV7-9 and TRBJ1-2; D unresolved. Germline loops: CDR1 SEHNR, CDR2 FQNEAQ (reference sequence). The CDR3 covers 13 residues. V was trimmed by 7 bases and J by 2 bases, leaving 11 bases between them. The CDR3 region has the DNA TGTGCCAGCAACCCGAATGAGAACTATGGCTACACCTTC. Translation gives CASNPNENYGYTF.

This clonotype showed up many times. The chain links TRBV20-1 to TRBJ2-5, with a possible D match to TRBD2 (6 bases). Trimming pared 3 bases from V and 10 bases from J, leaving 21 bases between. The CDR3 has 14 residues. Germline V gene data show CDR1 as DFQATT and CDR2 as SNEGSKA (reference sequence). The CDR3 DNA reads TGCAGTGCTAGCGAACGGACTACTATAGCGAGCCAGTACTTC. It specifies CSASERTTIASQYF.

This chain links TRBV7-9 with TRBJ2-1; D possibly corresponds to TRBD2 (6 bases). V dropped 1 base and J dropped 4 bases, with 14 bases sitting between them. CDR3 length: 16 amino acids. CDR1 SEHNR and CDR2 FQNEAQ come from the germline V gene (reference sequence). CDR3: CASSLGGSGRYNEQFF. The DNA for the CDR3 is TGTGCCAGCAGCTTAGGTGGTAGCGGACGATACAATGAGCAGTTCTTC.

This clonotype was picked up many times. The rearrangement joins TRBV3-1 to TRBJ2-7; 7 nucleotides line up with TRBD1. J was trimmed by 12 bases and V by 5 bases; bases with no gene match: 13. The CDR3 extends over 13 amino acids. The germline V gene has CDR1 LGHDT and CDR2 YNNKEL (reference sequence). CDR3 region: CASSFRQGGMTYF. CDR3 in DNA: TGTGCCAGCAGCTTCCGACAGGGTGGAATGACGTACTTC.

This clonotype has at least ten counts. The rearrangement links TRBV6-5 to TRBJ2-7; possible D gene TRBD1, 5 bases. Germline V gene data show CDR1 as MNHEY and CDR2 as SVGAGI. The CDR3 covers 14 residues. V was shortened by 2 bases and J by 3 bases, with 11 bases between the two germline ends. The CDR3 is CASSYRRGFYEQYF. For the CDR3, the DNA is TGTGCCAGCAGTTACCGTAGGGGATTCTACGAGCAGTACTTC.

This clonotype was observed at least ten times. The chain carries TRBV20-1 and TRBJ2-7, with 8 bases aligning to TRBD1. J lost 2 bases, V lost 0 bases, and 18 bases had no gene match. The CDR3 contains 19 residues. The germline gives CDR1 DFQATT, CDR2 SNEGSKA (reference sequence). The CDR3, as DNA: TGCAGTGCTAGAGATCGCGGGACCGGGACAGGATCGATAACCTACGAGCAGTACTTC. This sequence encodes CSARDRGTGTGSITYEQYF.

This clonotype was detected ten times or more. The gene calls are TRBV29-1 and TRBJ2-5; D unresolved. With 4 bases removed from V and 5 bases from J, the gap between germline ends came to 14 bases. The CDR3 sequence is 13 residues long. Germline V gene sequence: CDR1 SQVTM, CDR2 ANQGSEA. This chain's CDR3 is CSVALTMGETQYF. Written as DNA, the CDR3 is TGCAGCGTTGCCTTGACGATGGGGGAGACCCAGTACTTC.

Many counts were recorded for this clonotype. The chain couples TRBV3-1 to TRBJ2-5; unclear D gene. The CDR3 sequence is 13 residues long. V was cut by 4 bases and J by 5 bases, with 11 bases left in between. Germline V gene sequence: CDR1 LGHDT, CDR2 YNNKEL (reference sequence). The CDR3 reads CASSLDPRETQYF. In DNA form, the CDR3 reads TGTGCCAGCAGCCTAGACCCGCGGGAGACCCAGTACTTC.

This clonotype appeared many times. This chain joins TRBV20-1 and TRBJ2-1, with 13 bases that match TRBD2. This CDR3 spans 14 amino acids. Per germline, CDR1 DFQATT and CDR2 SNEGSKA (reference sequence). With 6 bases clipped from V and 8 bases from J, the junction kept 7 bases outside the gene matches. The CDR3 nucleotides are TGCAGTGCGCGAACTAGCGGGAGGGCCGATGAGCAGTTCTTC. Protein: CSARTSGRADEQFF.

This clonotype was found many times. The rearrangement links TRBV18 to TRBJ2-3; tentatively, D is TRBD1 (5 bases). Looked up from germline, CDR1 is KGHSH and CDR2 is LQKENI. Trimming took off 4 bases at V and 0 bases at J, with 11 bases between the two ends. CDR3 length: 15 residues. The CDR3 bases are TGTGCCAGCTCACAAACAGACAGTAGCACAGATACGCAGTATTTT. The encoded protein is CASSQTDSSTDTQYF.